This TCR beta chain was sequenced for a study of blood T cell repertoires in COVID-19. Looking at the study overall: T cells, B-cell-depleted T cells, or PBMCs supplied cDNA or gDNA.

The assay was immunoSEQ multiplex PCR, and TCRdb's table has in-frame clones only and misses some. This sample has 400,000 or so clones; about nine tenths occur once, and the top ten carry 0.6%. The CDR3 sequence is 15 residues long. Germline V CDR1 and CDR2: KGHSH, LQKENI. Trimming took 4 bases from V and 8 from J; bases not matched to a gene: 10. Two negative PCRs, clearance, or symptom resolution were required of recovered Cohort 3 donors. The sample was PBMCs or T cells enriched from blood (not recorded which). This TCR was recovered from a man between 18 and 35 years old who had recovered from COVID-19. The rearrangement links TRBV18 to TRBJ1-2; TRBD1 matches 10 bases. The CDR3 DNA follows: TGTGCCAGCTCACAGACAGGGGGCGATGCTGGAGGCTACACCTTC. Amino acid sequence: CASSQTGGDAGGYTF.